The T cell receptor beta chain described here comes from a study of blood T cell repertoires in COVID-19. Background on the study: Both acute and convalescent COVID-19 samples were obtained from the United States, Italy and Spain. PBMCs, B-cell-depleted T cells, or T cells provided the cDNA or gDNA that made up the material.

The CDR3 sequence is 13 residues long. Germline loops: CDR1 LNHDA, CDR2 SQIVND (reference sequence). The V and J ends lost 5 bases and 7 bases, in that order; junction bases with no gene match: 5. Original data processing: From reference gene primer amplification, estimates of nucleated cell counts were derived. Sequencing was performed with immunoSEQ multiplex PCR; in TCRdb, only in-frame clones are kept and a portion is missing. The D gene and trimming were derived from the DNA, and the V and J assignments and clone size from that table. Counted here are around 260,000 clones, about 87% occurring once; the ten biggest clones make up roughly 4%.

The sequenced sample consisted of peripheral blood. This TCR was recovered from a man between 60 and 75 years old who had recovered from COVID-19. The chain joins TRBV19 to TRBJ1-5; 7 positions match TRBD1. In nucleotides, the CDR3 is TGTGCCAGTAGTGCAACAGGGGTACAGCCCCAGCATTTT. It specifies CASSATGVQPQHF. The variable domain in full, with the rest retrieved from reference TRBV19 and TRBJ1-5, is DGGITQSPKYLFRKEGQNVTLSCEQNLNHDAMYWYRQDPGQGLRLIYYSQIVNDFQKGDIAEGYSVSREKKESFPLTVTSAQKNPTAFYLCASSATGVQPQHFGDGTRLSIL.